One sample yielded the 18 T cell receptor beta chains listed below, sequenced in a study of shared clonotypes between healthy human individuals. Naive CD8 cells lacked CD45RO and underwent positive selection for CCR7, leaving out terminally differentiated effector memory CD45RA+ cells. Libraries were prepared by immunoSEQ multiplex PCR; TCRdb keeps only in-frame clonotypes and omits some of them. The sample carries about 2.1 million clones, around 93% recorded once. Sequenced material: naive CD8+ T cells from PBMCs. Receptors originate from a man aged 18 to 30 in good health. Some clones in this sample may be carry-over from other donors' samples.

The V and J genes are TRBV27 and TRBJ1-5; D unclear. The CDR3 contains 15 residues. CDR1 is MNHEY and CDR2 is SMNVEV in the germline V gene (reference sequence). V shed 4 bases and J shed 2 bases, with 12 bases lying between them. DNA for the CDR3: TGTGCCAGCAGTTATGATGCTACCGGCAATCAGCCCCAGCATTTT. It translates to CASSYDATGNQPQHF.

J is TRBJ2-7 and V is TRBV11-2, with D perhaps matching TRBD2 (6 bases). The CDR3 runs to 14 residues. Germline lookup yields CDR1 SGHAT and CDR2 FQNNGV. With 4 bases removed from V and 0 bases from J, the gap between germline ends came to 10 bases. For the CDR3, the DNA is TGTGCCAGCAGCTCAAGGACTATCTCCTACGAGCAGTACTTC. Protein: CASSSRTISYEQYF. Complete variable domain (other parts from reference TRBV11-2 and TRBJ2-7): EAGVAQSPRYKIIEKRQSVAFWCNPISGHATLYWYQQILGQGPKLLIQFQNNGVVDDSQLPKDRFSAERLKGVDSTLKIQPAKLEDSAVYLCASSSRTISYEQYFGPGTRLTVT.

The CDR3 bases are TGTGCCAGCAGCCTCCAATTGGGGACTAAAGAGACCCAGTACTTC. It translates to CASSLQLGTKETQYF. V gene TRBV7-9 combines with J gene TRBJ2-5, with 7 bases that match TRBD2. Trimming removed 5 bases from V and 3 bases from J; junction bases left unmatched: 9. Germline loops: CDR1 SEHNR, CDR2 FQNEAQ (reference sequence). The CDR3 extends over 15 amino acids.

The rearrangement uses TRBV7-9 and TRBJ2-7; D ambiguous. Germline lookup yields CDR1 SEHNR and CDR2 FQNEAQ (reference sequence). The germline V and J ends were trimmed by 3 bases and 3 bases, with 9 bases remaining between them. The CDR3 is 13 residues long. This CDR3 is CASSFVDDYEQYF. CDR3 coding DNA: TGTGCCAGCAGCTTCGTCGACGACTACGAGCAGTACTTC. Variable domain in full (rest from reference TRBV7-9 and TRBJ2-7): DTGVSQNPRHKITKRGQNVTFRCDPISEHNRLYWYRQTLGQGPEFLTYFQNEAQLEKSRLLSDRFSAERPKGSFSTLEIQRTEQGDSAMYLCASSFVDDYEQYFGPGTRLTVT.

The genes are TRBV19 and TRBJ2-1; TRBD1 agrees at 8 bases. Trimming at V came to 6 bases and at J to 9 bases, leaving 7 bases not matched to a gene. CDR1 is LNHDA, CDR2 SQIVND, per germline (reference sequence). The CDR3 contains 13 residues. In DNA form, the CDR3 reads TGTGCCAGTAGCTTACAGGGGGTGGTTGAGCAGTTCTTC. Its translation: CASSLQGVVEQFF.

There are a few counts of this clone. This CDR3 reads CASTRDRSEAFF. The CDR3 DNA sequence: TGTGCCAGCACCCGGGACAGGAGTGAAGCTTTCTTT. J is TRBJ1-1 and V is TRBV7-9; 8 positions agree with TRBD1. Germline V gene data show CDR1 as SEHNR and CDR2 as FQNEAQ (reference sequence). The CDR3 sequence is 12 residues long. With 7 bases clipped from V and 7 bases from J, the junction kept 5 bases outside the gene matches.

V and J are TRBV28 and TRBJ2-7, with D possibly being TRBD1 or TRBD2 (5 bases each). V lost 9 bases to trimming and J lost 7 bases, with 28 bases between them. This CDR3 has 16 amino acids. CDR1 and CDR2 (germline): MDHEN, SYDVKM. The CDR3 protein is CARTKWRIPGWGEQYF. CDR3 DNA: TGTGCCAGGACTAAATGGAGGATACCAGGGTGGGGGGAGCAGTACTTC.

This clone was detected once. DNA of the CDR3: TGTGCCAGCAGTAAAACCTGGACCTTAAGGGAAAGTGAGCAGTTCTTC. It specifies CASSKTWTLRESEQFF. The chain uses TRBV6-6 and TRBJ2-1; no firm D call. Trimming stripped 5 bases from V and 9 bases from J, with 23 bases between. The germline V gene has CDR1 MNHNY and CDR2 SVGAGI (reference sequence). The CDR3 runs to 16 residues.

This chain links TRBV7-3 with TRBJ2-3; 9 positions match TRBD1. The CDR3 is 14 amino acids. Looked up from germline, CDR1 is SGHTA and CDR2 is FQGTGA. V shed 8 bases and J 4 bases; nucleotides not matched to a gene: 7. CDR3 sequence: CASGTGGWADTQYF. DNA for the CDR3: TGTGCCAGCGGCACAGGGGGCTGGGCAGATACGCAGTATTTT.

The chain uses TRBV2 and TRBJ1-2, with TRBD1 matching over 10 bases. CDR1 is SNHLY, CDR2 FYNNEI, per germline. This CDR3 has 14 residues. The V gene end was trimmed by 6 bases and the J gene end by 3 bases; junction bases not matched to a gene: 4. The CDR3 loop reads CASSGTGVHYGYTF. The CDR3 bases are TGTGCCAGCAGCGGGACAGGGGTCCACTATGGCTACACCTTC.

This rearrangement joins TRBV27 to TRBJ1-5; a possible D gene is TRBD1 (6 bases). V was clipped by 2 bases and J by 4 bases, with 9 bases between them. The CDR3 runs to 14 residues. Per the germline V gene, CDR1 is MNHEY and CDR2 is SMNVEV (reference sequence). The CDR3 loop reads CASSLQGLNQPQHF. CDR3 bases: TGTGCCAGCAGTTTACAGGGGTTGAATCAGCCCCAGCATTTT.

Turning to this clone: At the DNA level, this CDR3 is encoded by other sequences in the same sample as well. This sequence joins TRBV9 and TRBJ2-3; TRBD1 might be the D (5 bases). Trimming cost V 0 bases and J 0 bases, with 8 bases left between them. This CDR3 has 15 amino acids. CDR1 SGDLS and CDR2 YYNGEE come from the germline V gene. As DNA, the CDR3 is TGTGCCAGCAGCGTAGGAGACAGTAGCACAGATACGCAGTATTTT. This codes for CASSVGDSSTDTQYF.

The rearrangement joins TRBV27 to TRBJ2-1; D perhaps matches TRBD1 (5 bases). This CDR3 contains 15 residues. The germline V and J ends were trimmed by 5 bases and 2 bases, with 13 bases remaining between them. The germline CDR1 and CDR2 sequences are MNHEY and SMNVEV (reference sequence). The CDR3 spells CASSPGSLPYNEQFF. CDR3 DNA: TGTGCCAGCAGTCCAGGGTCACTGCCCTACAATGAGCAGTTCTTC.

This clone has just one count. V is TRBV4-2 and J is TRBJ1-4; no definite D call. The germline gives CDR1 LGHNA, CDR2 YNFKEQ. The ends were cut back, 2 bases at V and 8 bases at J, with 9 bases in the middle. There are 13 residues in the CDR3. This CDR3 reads CASSQTFGEKLFF. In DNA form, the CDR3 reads TGTGCCAGCAGCCAAACATTCGGAGAAAAACTGTTTTTT.

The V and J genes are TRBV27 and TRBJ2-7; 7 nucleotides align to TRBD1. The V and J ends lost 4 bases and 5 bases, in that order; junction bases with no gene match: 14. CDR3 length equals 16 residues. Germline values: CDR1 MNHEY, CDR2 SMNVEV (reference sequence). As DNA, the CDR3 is TGTGCCAGCAGTTCTCCGACAGGGCTAGCCCTCCACGAGCAGTACTTC. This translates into CASSSPTGLALHEQYF.

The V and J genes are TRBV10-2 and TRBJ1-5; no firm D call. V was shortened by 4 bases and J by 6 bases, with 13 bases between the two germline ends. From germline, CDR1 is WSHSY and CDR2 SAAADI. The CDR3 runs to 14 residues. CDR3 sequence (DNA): TGCGCCAGCAGTGGGAGCCTTATCCGTCAGCCCCAGCATTTT. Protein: CASSGSLIRQPQHF.

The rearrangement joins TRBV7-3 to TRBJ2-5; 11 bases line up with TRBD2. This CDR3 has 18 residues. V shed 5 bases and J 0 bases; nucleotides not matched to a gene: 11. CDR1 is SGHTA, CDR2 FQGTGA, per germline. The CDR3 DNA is TGTGCCAGCAGCCCGGGCGGCCGACTAGCGGGGTACCAAGAGACCCAGTACTTC. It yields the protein CASSPGGRLAGYQETQYF.

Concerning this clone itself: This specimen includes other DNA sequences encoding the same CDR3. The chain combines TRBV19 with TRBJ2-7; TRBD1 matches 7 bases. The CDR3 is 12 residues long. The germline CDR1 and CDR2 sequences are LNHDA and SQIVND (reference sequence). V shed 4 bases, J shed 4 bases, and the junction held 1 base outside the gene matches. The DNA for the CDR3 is TGTGCCAGTAGTAACAGGGGATACGAGCAGTACTTC. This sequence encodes CASSNRGYEQYF. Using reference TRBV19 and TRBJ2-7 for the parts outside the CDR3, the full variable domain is DGGITQSPKYLFRKEGQNVTLSCEQNLNHDAMYWYRQDPGQGLRLIYYSQIVNDFQKGDIAEGYSVSREKKESFPLTVTSAQKNPTAFYLCASSNRGYEQYFGPGTRLTVT.